This T cell receptor (beta chain) was retrieved from a study of cytomegalovirus exposure and HLA in healthy donors. General study results and limits: Among the most significant clusters, several appeared linked to common viral pathogens in a later analysis. The authors later found most CMV-associated TCR beta chains appeared HLA-restricted. Reportedly, fewer N-insertions than the approximately 700-donor mean appeared in an Asian-associated ancestry cluster in a later analysis.

The PCR used 60 Vbeta and 13 Jbeta primers. Sequenced by immunoSEQ multiplex PCR; TCRdb stores in-frame clones only, minus some. The sample is made up of roughly 120,000 clones, and the top ten hold roughly 3.5% of it. Note on this clone: Its antigen is currently unknown.

CDR3 size: 15 residues. The germline V gene has CDR1 SGHRS and CDR2 YFSETQ. J lost 3 bases, V lost 5 bases, and 10 bases had no gene match. Sequencing was performed on PBMCs. The sequence was obtained from a man in his late teens or twenties in good health and CMV-seronegative. The chain employs TRBV5-1 and TRBJ2-7; 8 bases map to TRBD1. CDR3 sequence (DNA): TGCGCCAGCAGACTCGCGACAGGGGCCCTCTACGAGCAGTACTTC. Translation: CASRLATGALYEQYF.